The next 14 T cell receptor beta chains were all read from a single sample in a study of T cell changes during pregnancy in multiple sclerosis. Assay: immunoSEQ multiplex PCR; the TCRdb copy retains only in-frame clones and omits some. The sample records roughly 69,000 clones, roughly 92% being singletons. The sequences come from peripheral blood, collected in the second trimester of pregnancy. The receptors come from a female donor with multiple sclerosis, enrolled in a pregnancy study.

The chain is built from TRBV30 and TRBJ2-1; 7 bases agree with TRBD1. Trimming at V came to 4 bases and at J to 0 bases, leaving 9 bases not matched to a gene. The CDR3 length is 16 residues. Germline V CDR1 and CDR2: GTSNPN, SVGIG (reference sequence). For the CDR3, the DNA is TGTGCCTGGAACTTAAAAAGGGGGCTCTCCTACAATGAGCAGTTCTTC. Its translation: CAWNLKRGLSYNEQFF.

This clone is a singleton in its sample. The chain carries TRBV5-1 and TRBJ1-4, with D perhaps matching TRBD1 (6 bases). Per germline, CDR1 SGHRS and CDR2 YFSETQ. The CDR3 is 15 amino acids. The V gene lost 4 bases and the J gene lost 8 bases, with 18 bases spanning the gap. CDR3 in amino acids: CASSVNEAGEEKLFF. CDR3 nucleotides: TGCGCCAGCAGCGTGAACGAGGCAGGGGAAGAAAAACTGTTTTTT.

This clone appeared once. The J gene is TRBJ1-1, the V gene TRBV7-2, with 7 bases fitting TRBD1. CDR3 length: 19 residues. Germline V gene data show CDR1 as SGHTA and CDR2 as FQGNSA. V gave up 6 bases and J gave up 1 base; unmatched junction bases: 20. The CDR3 protein is CASSFRQSTGYPGNTEAFF. The CDR3 coding sequence is TGTGCCAGCAGTTTTCGCCAGTCGACAGGGTATCCAGGGAACACTGAAGCTTTCTTT.

The chain employs TRBV5-4 and TRBJ2-3; the D is unclear. The germline V gene has CDR1 SGHNT and CDR2 YYREEE (reference sequence). V was cut by 4 bases and J by 0 bases, with 15 bases left in between. There are 16 residues in the CDR3. The CDR3 DNA reads as TGTGCCAGCAGCACCGCAGGCGATCGAAGCACAGATACGCAGTATTTT. The encoded protein is CASSTAGDRSTDTQYF.

The chain combines TRBV30 with TRBJ2-7; 7 positions match TRBD2. V lost 0 bases to trimming and J lost 6 bases; unmatched junction nucleotides: 8. There are 14 residues in the CDR3. CDR1 is GTSNPN and CDR2 is SVGIG in the germline V gene (reference sequence). The CDR3 protein is CAWSVGGDLTEQYF. The CDR3 DNA sequence: TGTGCCTGGAGTGTGGGGGGGGATCTCACCGAGCAGTACTTC.

The chain uses TRBV2 and TRBJ1-4, with TRBD1 matching 9 bases. The CDR3 has 15 amino acids. Germline V gives CDR1 SNHLY, CDR2 FYNNEI. The V and J ends lost 3 bases and 7 bases, in that order; junction bases with no gene match: 6. CDR3 loop: CASSDRGTGFEKLFF. CDR3 nucleotides: TGTGCCAGCAGTGATCGAGGGACAGGGTTTGAAAAACTGTTTTTT.

CDR3 amino acids: CASSLQGTYEQYF. In DNA form, the CDR3 reads TGTGCCAGCAGCTTACAGGGAACCTACGAGCAGTACTTC. J is TRBJ2-7 and V is TRBV5-4, with D possibly being TRBD1 (6 bases). V gave up 2 bases and J gave up 2 bases, with 8 bases separating them. Germline V gene lookup returns CDR1 SGHNT and CDR2 YYREEE (reference sequence). The length of the CDR3 is 13 residues.

J is TRBJ1-4 and V is TRBV18; D may be TRBD1 (6 bases). Trimming shortened V by 6 bases and J by 5 bases, and 16 bases separated the two germline ends. The CDR3 covers 15 residues. CDR1 is KGHSH, CDR2 LQKENI, per germline. CDR3 sequence (DNA): TGTGCCAGCTCCCTCAATACAGGGTTAAATGAAAAACTGTTTTTT. Its translation is CASSLNTGLNEKLFF. Combining the CDR3 with reference TRBV18 and TRBJ1-4 gives the whole variable domain NAGVMQNPRHLVRRRGQEARLRCSPMKGHSHVYWYRQLPEEGLKFMVYLQKENIIDESGMPKERFSAEFPKEGPSILRIQQVVRGDSAAYFCASSLNTGLNEKLFFGSGTQLSVL.

The chain uses TRBV5-1 and TRBJ1-6; tentative D call: TRBD1 (6 bases). The CDR3 runs to 16 residues. V lost 2 bases to trimming and J lost 1 base, with 10 bases between them. Per the germline V gene, CDR1 is SGHRS and CDR2 is YFSETQ. For the CDR3, the DNA is TGCGCCAGCAGCTTCGACAGGTCTTCCTATAATTCACCCCTCCACTTT. This codes for CASSFDRSSYNSPLHF.

The genes are TRBV6-1 and TRBJ1-5; no clear D gene. From germline, CDR1 is MNHNS and CDR2 SASEGT. This CDR3 region has 15 residues. The V gene lost 5 bases and the J gene lost 2 bases, with 13 bases spanning the gap. The DNA for the CDR3 is TGTGCCAGCAGTCGTTTCGACGGGGGCAATCAGCCCCAGCATTTT. Amino acid sequence: CASSRFDGGNQPQHF.

The V and J genes are TRBV6-8 and TRBJ2-1; D remains ambiguous. Trimming left V 9 bases short and J 10 bases short, with 10 bases between. The germline V gene encodes CDR1 MNHGY and CDR2 SAAAGT. CDR3 length equals 10 residues. The CDR3 DNA is TGTGCCAGACCCAGGCAAGAGCAGTTCTTC. Protein product: CARPRQEQFF.

The genes are TRBV5-6 and TRBJ1-2; D unclear. CDR3 length equals 12 residues. Trimming took off 7 bases at V and 4 bases at J, with 11 bases between the two ends. CDR1 is SGHDT and CDR2 is YYEEEE in the germline V gene. CDR3 DNA: TGTGCCAGCCGAGCAGGTGCCTATGGCTACACCTTC. Protein: CASRAGAYGYTF.

The rearrangement joins TRBV4-2 to TRBJ1-2; TRBD1 is a possible D gene (6 bases). Germline values: CDR1 LGHNA, CDR2 YNFKEQ. The CDR3 spans 16 residues. Trimming stripped 0 bases from V and 4 bases from J, with 15 bases between. CDR3: CASSQDSDRPPYGYTF. The CDR3 nucleotides are TGTGCCAGCAGCCAAGACTCCGACAGGCCGCCCTATGGCTACACCTTC.

The J gene is TRBJ2-7, the V gene TRBV6-6; 9 bases match TRBD1. J gave up 4 bases and V 5 bases, and 6 bases lay outside the gene matches. Germline assignment: CDR1 MNHNY and CDR2 SVGAGI (reference sequence). The CDR3 has 14 amino acids. The CDR3: CASSERQGGYEQYF. The CDR3 nucleotides are TGTGCCAGCAGTGAGCGACAGGGGGGGTACGAGCAGTACTTC.